The 12 T cell receptor beta chains listed next were all sequenced from one sample in a study of T cell responses to AZD1222 COVID-19 vaccine. Clones were sequenced by immunoSEQ multiplex PCR, and TCRdb holds only the in-frame ones, with some missing. This table has about 140,000 clones, approximately 89% appearing once. The specimen comprised peripheral blood, sampled on day 0 of AZD1222 vaccination. Every receptor here comes from an adult in good health.

The chain carries TRBV4-2 and TRBJ2-1; D is unclear. This CDR3 contains 15 residues. Germline V gene data show CDR1 as LGHNA and CDR2 as YNFKEQ. Trimming cost V 0 bases and J 8 bases, with 14 bases left between them. This CDR3 is CASSQDRRRSDEQFF. Written as DNA, the CDR3 is TGTGCCAGCAGCCAAGATAGAAGGCGAAGCGATGAGCAGTTCTTC.

Remarks on this clone: Other nucleotide sequences in the sample specify the same CDR3. The J gene is TRBJ1-4, the V gene TRBV5-1, with 7 bases matching TRBD1. Trimming cost V 4 bases and J 8 bases; bases outside gene matches: 14. The CDR3 spans 16 residues. Germline V lookup: CDR1 SGHRS, CDR2 YFSETQ. CDR3 in DNA: TGCGCCAGCAGCACCCAACCTCGGACAGGTGGCGAAAAACTGTTTTTT. Amino acids: CASSTQPRTGGEKLFF.

The rearrangement joins TRBV19 to TRBJ1-4; weak D call: TRBD1 (5 bases). Per the germline V gene, CDR1 is LNHDA and CDR2 is SQIVND (reference sequence). The CDR3 totals 15 residues. V lost 5 bases and J 8 bases, leaving 18 bases between the germline ends. CDR3 loop: CASSLRVLGEEKLFF. The CDR3 DNA reads as TGTGCCAGTAGTCTACGGGTGCTAGGGGAGGAAAAACTGTTTTTT.

The V gene is TRBV21-1, the J gene TRBJ2-2; TRBD1 is the table's D call, not checked against the DNA. TRBV21-1 is a pseudogene. The CDR3 is made up of 15 amino acids. The DNA for the CDR3 is TGTGCCAGCAGCAAAGTGGGACAGGGGTACGGGGAGCTGTTTTTT. Residues: CASSKVGQGYGELFF.

The gene calls are TRBV19 and TRBJ1-5; a weak D match, TRBD1 (5 bases). The ends were cut back, 1 base at V and 5 bases at J, with 12 bases in the middle. The CDR3 consists of 15 residues. Germline CDR1 LNHDA, CDR2 SQIVND (reference sequence). CDR3 sequence reads: CASSIAVGAYQPQHF. In nucleotides, the CDR3 is TGTGCCAGTAGTATAGCGGTCGGGGCTTATCAGCCCCAGCATTTT.

The chain recombines TRBV6-2 or TRBV6-3 with TRBJ2-1, with 7 bases fitting TRBD1. The germline CDR1 and CDR2 sequences are MNHEY and SVGEGT. This CDR3 is 14 amino acids long. After removal of 2 bases from V and 3 bases from J, the junction contained 1 base not matched to a gene. CDR3 sequence (DNA): TGTGCCAGCAGTTACAGGGGGCTCTACAATGAGCAGTTCTTC. This codes for CASSYRGLYNEQFF.

This clone is a singleton in its sample. V usage is TRBV5-1 and J usage is TRBJ1-5; D not certain. The CDR3 contains 16 residues. Trimming removed 0 bases from V and 1 base from J, with 11 bases in between. Germline lookup yields CDR1 SGHRS and CDR2 YFSETQ. The chain's CDR3 is CASSLAPRQSNQPQHF. The CDR3 nucleotides read TGCGCCAGCAGCTTGGCCCCAAGGCAGAGCAATCAGCCCCAGCATTTT.

The chain carries TRBV7-9 and TRBJ2-1, with TRBD2 identical over 10 bases. V was pared by 2 bases and J by 2 bases, with 3 bases of the junction left unmatched. The CDR3 sequence is 16 residues long. Germline lookup yields CDR1 SEHNR and CDR2 FQNEAQ (reference sequence). CDR3 amino acids: CASSLPSGRAYNEQFF. The CDR3, as DNA: TGTGCCAGCAGCTTACCCAGCGGGAGGGCCTACAATGAGCAGTTCTTC.

The CDR3, as DNA: TGTGCCAGCAGTTACTCGAGGGGGCCTGATCAGCCCCAGCATTTT. Translated: CASSYSRGPDQPQHF. The chain joins TRBV6-5 to TRBJ1-5, with 7 bases identical to TRBD1. Unmatched junction bases numbered 4, after V lost 0 bases and J lost 5 bases. Germline-derived CDR1 and CDR2 are MNHEY and SVGAGI. The CDR3 runs to 15 residues.

The CDR3 sequence: CASSQAAQGVSNEAFF. The DNA for the CDR3 is TGCGCCAGCAGCCAGGCTGCACAGGGGGTGTCGAATGAAGCTTTCTTT. V gene TRBV4-1 combines with J gene TRBJ1-1, with 8 bases matching TRBD1. The CDR3 is made up of 16 amino acids. Germline V gives CDR1 MGHRA, CDR2 YSYEKL. V shed 3 bases, J shed 7 bases, and the junction held 13 bases outside the gene matches.

This rearrangement joins TRBV9 to TRBJ1-2; the match to TRBD1 covers 12 bases. The CDR3 contains 15 residues. V was pared by 2 bases and J by 8 bases, with 7 bases of the junction left unmatched. Germline V gene data show CDR1 as SGDLS and CDR2 as YYNGEE. The DNA for the CDR3 is TGTGCCAGCAGCGTGTTGGGACAGGGGGCGGACGGCTACACCTTC. This gives the protein CASSVLGQGADGYTF.

The genes are TRBV30 and TRBJ2-7; 12 nucleotides agree with TRBD2. CDR3 length: 17 amino acids. V was clipped by 2 bases and J by 4 bases; unmatched bases: 12. Germline loops: CDR1 GTSNPN, CDR2 SVGIG (reference sequence). CDR3 in amino acids: CAWSIGRLAGATYEQYF. As DNA, the CDR3 is TGTGCCTGGAGTATCGGCAGACTAGCGGGGGCTACTTACGAGCAGTACTTC.